This is a list of T cell receptor beta chains from one sample in a study of T cells in Graves' hyperthyroidism and ophthalmopathy. MiXCR was run by TCRdb on the multiplex PCR reads, yielding one entry per CDR3 protein. Of around 250,000 distinct CDR3 sequences in the sample, approximately 14% are singletons; the top ten hold about an eighth. The sample taken for sequencing was blood. The receptors here all came from a woman in her thirties or forties with Graves' hyperthyroidism that later progressed to Graves' ophthalmopathy. Each CDR3 is given with its conserved first and last residue. The D gene is left open where the match is weak. Size values are once, few and many counts, or a class for expanded clones, and some rows have none.

cdr3_nt: TGCGCCAGCAGCTCGACAGGGGGGAGCAATCAGCCCCAGCATTTT
cdr3_aa: CASSSTGGSNQPQHF
v_call: TRBV5-1
j_call: TRBJ1-5
clone_size: many
d_call: TRBD1

cdr3_nt: TGTGCCATCAGTGAGGCCAGCGGTCCTAGCACAGATACGCAGTATTTT
cdr3_aa: CAISEASGPSTDTQYF
v_call: TRBV10-3
j_call: TRBJ2-3
clone_size: many
d_call: -

cdr3_nt: TGCGCCAGCAGCTCGGGGCTCAAATCAGGGCCCACTAGCTCCTACAATGAGCAGTTCTTC
cdr3_aa: CASSSGLKSGPTSSYNEQFF
v_call: TRBV5-1
j_call: TRBJ2-1
clone_size: many
d_call: -

cdr3_nt: TGCAGCGTTGCGCCCAGCTGGGGCGGGACAGGGGGCAATGAGCAGTTCTTC
cdr3_aa: CSVAPSWGGTGGNEQFF
v_call: TRBV29-1
j_call: TRBJ2-1
clone_size: many
d_call: TRBD1

cdr3_nt: TGTGCCAGTACCCGGGTAGGGGGCCTTGGCTACACCTTC
cdr3_aa: CASTRVGGLGYTF
v_call: TRBV19
j_call: TRBJ1-2
clone_size: -
d_call: TRBD1

cdr3_nt: TGTGCCAGCAGTTCAGGACAGGGCTCCTACGAGCAGTACTTC
cdr3_aa: CASSSGQGSYEQYF
v_call: TRBV28
j_call: TRBJ2-7
clone_size: many
d_call: TRBD1

cdr3_nt: TGCAGTGCTAGAGCGGGAGGGCCCACCGGGGAGCTGTTTTTT
cdr3_aa: CSARAGGPTGELFF
v_call: TRBV20-1
j_call: TRBJ2-2
clone_size: -
d_call: TRBD2

cdr3_nt: TGTGCCACCAGTGATGAGGGGTCCGGTCAGCCCCAGCATTTT
cdr3_aa: CATSDEGSGQPQHF
v_call: TRBV24-1
j_call: TRBJ1-5
clone_size: many
d_call: -

cdr3_nt: TGTGCCAGCAGCTTCGGGACAGGTTACAATGAGCAGTTCTTC
cdr3_aa: CASSFGTGYNEQFF
v_call: TRBV11-2
j_call: TRBJ2-1
clone_size: many
d_call: TRBD1

cdr3_nt: TGCAGTGCTCCTGGACTAGCGAACTACTACGAGCAGTACTTC
cdr3_aa: CSAPGLANYYEQYF
v_call: TRBV20-1
j_call: TRBJ2-7
clone_size: many
d_call: TRBD2

cdr3_nt: TGTGCCAGCAGCCAAGCTCCGGGATCCTACAATGAGCAGTTCTTC
cdr3_aa: CASSQAPGSYNEQFF
v_call: TRBV14
j_call: TRBJ2-1
clone_size: once
d_call: -

cdr3_nt: TGTGCCAGCAGCTACATACCAGGGAGCTCCTACGAGCAGTACTTC
cdr3_aa: CASSYIPGSSYEQYF
v_call: TRBV6-1
j_call: TRBJ2-7
clone_size: many
d_call: -

cdr3_nt: TGCAGCGTCGCAGACAGGGGTCTAGACGAGCAGTACTTC
cdr3_aa: CSVADRGLDEQYF
v_call: TRBV29-1
j_call: TRBJ2-7
clone_size: many
d_call: TRBD1

cdr3_nt: TGCGCCAGCAGCTATAGGACAGGCCTCACCGGGGAGCTGTTTTTT
cdr3_aa: CASSYRTGLTGELFF
v_call: TRBV5-1
j_call: TRBJ2-2
clone_size: many
d_call: TRBD1

cdr3_nt: TGCAGTGCCCCGACCTTAGCGGGAGAGGGGGACGGGGAGCTGTTTTTT
cdr3_aa: CSAPTLAGEGDGELFF
v_call: TRBV20-1
j_call: TRBJ2-2
clone_size: many
d_call: TRBD2

cdr3_nt: TGTGCCAGCAGCGCAGGGAAGGACAGGAATGAGCAGTTCTTC
cdr3_aa: CASSAGKDRNEQFF
v_call: TRBV7-9
j_call: TRBJ2-1
clone_size: many
d_call: TRBD1

cdr3_nt: TGTGCCACCAGTGACCAGGACAGGGAGGCCGGGGAGCTGTTTTTT
cdr3_aa: CATSDQDREAGELFF
v_call: TRBV24-1
j_call: TRBJ2-2
clone_size: many
d_call: TRBD1